This T cell receptor beta chain was observed in a study of shared clonotypes between healthy human individuals. Overall study findings and caveats: A handful of donors held about 5% of naive CD4 clonotypes in common. Apart from blood, nothing was sampled; tissue repertoires likely differ.

This clone was observed a handful of times. Its antigen is still unknown. The CDR3 loop spans 15 amino acids. Germline V gene lookup returns CDR1 LGHNA and CDR2 YSLEER. Trimming left V 0 bases short and J 7 bases short, with 13 bases between. Sequencing used immunoSEQ multiplex PCR; TCRdb keeps in-frame clones, though not all of them. The table lists 850,000 to 1,100,000 clones, roughly 80% of them singletons. The sample consisted of memory CD4+ T cells from PBMCs. This sample's subset: CD45RA-negative fraction. The TCR sequence derives from a young man in good health. Some clones in this sample may be carry-over from other donors' samples. The chain links TRBV4-3 to TRBJ2-1, with D possibly being TRBD1 (5 bases). In DNA form, the CDR3 reads TGCGCCAGCAGCCAAGAGGGAAGGGGCGAGAATGAGCAGTTCTTC. It encodes CASSQEGRGENEQFF.